Following are 26 T cell receptor beta chains from one sample sequenced in a study of T-cell reconstitution after alpha-beta-depleted transplantation in children. Unique molecular identifiers featured in how the TCRbeta library was prepared. TCRdb re-derived calls from the PCR reads in MiXCR, one entry per CDR3 protein. Here the sample spans 90,000 to 130,000 distinct CDR3 sequences, 10% to 13% being singletons. Sample: PBMCs, taken before TCRalphabeta/CD19-depleted stem cell transplant. The origin of the receptors is a boy aged 2-15 years with acute lymphoblastic leukemia, due to receive a stem cell transplant.

This clonotype was observed a handful of times. The chain's CDR3 is CASSYLAPNTGELFF. The CDR3 DNA is TGTGCCAGCAGCTATCTAGCCCCGAACACCGGGGAGCTGTTTTTT. The chain has TRBV5-5 and TRBJ2-2, with D perhaps matching TRBD2 (5 bases). Germline CDR1 and CDR2: SGHKS and YYEKEE (reference sequence). V was pared by 3 bases and J by 0 bases, with 9 bases between. This CDR3 comprises 15 residues.

This chain joins TRBV20-1 and TRBJ2-3; perhaps TRBD2 as D (6 bases). Per the germline V gene, CDR1 is DFQATT and CDR2 is SNEGSKA (reference sequence). Trimming left V 6 bases short and J 1 base short, with 17 bases between. This CDR3 is built from 15 residues. The CDR3 spells CSATPGSGGTDTQYF. The CDR3 DNA follows: TGCAGTGCAACCCCCGGATCGGGGGGCACAGATACGCAGTATTTT.

The sample holds many counts of this clonotype. The chain has TRBV11-2 and TRBJ2-1; TRBD1 is a possible D gene (6 bases). The CDR3 covers 18 residues. Trimming pared 1 base from V and 0 bases from J, leaving 16 bases between. Germline assignment: CDR1 SGHAT and CDR2 FQNNGV. As DNA, the CDR3 is TGTGCCAGCAGCTTAGTGGGGCAGCGGACAGTCTCCTACAATGAGCAGTTCTTC. Its translation: CASSLVGQRTVSYNEQFF.

This clonotype was counted a few times. The CDR3 protein is CSASLLARSETQYF. The CDR3 nucleotides read TGCAGTGCTAGTCTACTAGCGAGATCGGAGACCCAGTACTTC. J is TRBJ2-5 and V is TRBV20-1, with 7 bases that match TRBD2. Unmatched junction bases numbered 9, after V lost 3 bases and J lost 5 bases. From germline, CDR1 is DFQATT and CDR2 SNEGSKA (reference sequence). The CDR3 consists of 14 residues.

In this sample, this clonotype turned up a few times. The V and J genes are TRBV10-3 and TRBJ2-7, with 9 bases identical to TRBD1. Germline trimming cut 2 bases from V and 3 bases from J; bases unmatched to any gene: 5. The CDR3 loop spans 15 amino acids. Per the germline V gene, CDR1 is ENHRY and CDR2 is SYGVKD. CDR3 loop: CAISEDGTGRYEQYF. CDR3 coding DNA: TGTGCCATCAGTGAGGATGGGACAGGGCGCTACGAGCAGTACTTC.

The chain links TRBV5-1 to TRBJ2-3; a weak D match, TRBD1 (5 bases). Looked up from germline, CDR1 is SGHRS and CDR2 is YFSETQ. The CDR3 is 15 amino acids. The ends were cut back, 0 bases at V and 1 base at J, with 9 bases in the middle. The CDR3 DNA follows: TGCGCCAGCAGCTTGGGACAGTTTCGCACAGATACGCAGTATTTT. Protein product: CASSLGQFRTDTQYF.

This clonotype showed up just a few times. V gene TRBV20-1 combines with J gene TRBJ1-6, with D tentatively TRBD1 (5 bases). This CDR3 region has 15 residues. Germline V gives CDR1 DFQATT, CDR2 SNEGSKA (reference sequence). V gave up 0 bases and J gave up 4 bases, with 10 bases separating them. CDR3 region: CSARDGAAYNSPLHF. CDR3 in DNA: TGCAGTGCTAGAGATGGGGCAGCTTATAATTCACCCCTCCACTTT.

This clonotype appeared many times. The chain combines TRBV10-3 with TRBJ2-2; 7 nucleotides agree with TRBD2. Germline CDR1 ENHRY, CDR2 SYGVKD. Trimming removed 2 bases from V and 3 bases from J; junction bases left unmatched: 12. CDR3 length: 18 amino acids. CDR3 protein: CAISEPMLASGYTGELFF. In DNA form, the CDR3 reads TGTGCCATCAGTGAGCCGATGTTGGCTAGCGGATACACCGGGGAGCTGTTTTTT.

This clonotype was seen a handful of times. The chain combines TRBV5-1 with TRBJ1-2; D gene uncertain. There are 18 residues in the CDR3. Per germline, CDR1 SGHRS and CDR2 YFSETQ. The germline V and J ends were trimmed by 5 bases and 5 bases, with 28 bases remaining between them. The chain's CDR3 is CASSSNTAGSTSLYGYTF. CDR3 in DNA: TGCGCCAGCAGTAGTAATACGGCCGGTTCGACTTCATTATATGGCTACACCTTC.

In this sample, this clonotype turned up many times. The V call is TRBV4-1, the J call TRBJ2-5, with D tentatively TRBD1 or TRBD2 (6 bases each). Germline V gene lookup returns CDR1 MGHRA and CDR2 YSYEKL. The V and J ends lost 3 bases and 4 bases respectively, with 12 bases between them. The CDR3 extends over 14 amino acids. The CDR3 protein is CASSHIGGGETQYF. CDR3 DNA: TGCGCCAGCAGCCACATAGGGGGAGGAGAGACCCAGTACTTC.

This clonotype has only a few counts. This chain's CDR3 is CASSQEGQATDTQYF. The CDR3 nucleotides read TGTGCCAGCAGCCAAGAGGGTCAGGCCACAGATACGCAGTATTTT. The chain links TRBV4-2 to TRBJ2-3; no clear D. The CDR3 runs 15 residues. The germline V gene has CDR1 LGHNA and CDR2 YNFKEQ. V lost 0 bases to trimming and J lost 2 bases, with 9 bases between them.

This chain connects TRBV5-1 to TRBJ2-7, with D perhaps given as TRBD1 or TRBD2 (5 bases each). V lost 0 bases and J 6 bases, leaving 16 bases between the germline ends. CDR1 and CDR2 (germline): SGHRS, YFSETQ. This CDR3 has 15 residues. Here the CDR3 DNA reads TGCGCCAGCAGCTTGGCGGGACGCCTAACCCTCGAGCAGTACTTC. Amino acids: CASSLAGRLTLEQYF.

The chain has TRBV6-1 and TRBJ2-1, with D perhaps TRBD1 (6 bases). CDR3 length equals 18 residues. Germline assignment: CDR1 MNHNS and CDR2 SASEGT. V lost 4 bases to trimming and J lost 5 bases, with 24 bases between them. In nucleotides, the CDR3 is TGTGCCAGCAGTGGCCCAGAAACCGGGACATGGGTGAACAATGAGCAGTTCTTC. Translation gives CASSGPETGTWVNNEQFF.

V and J are TRBV6-5 and TRBJ1-5; D not certain. Germline V gene data show CDR1 as MNHEY and CDR2 as SVGAGI. The CDR3 runs to 15 residues. The V end was cut by 6 bases, the J end by 5 bases, with 17 bases between. DNA for the CDR3: TGTGCCAGCAGCGCCATAGGGTCCTCCCATCAGCCCCAGCATTTT. It translates to CASSAIGSSHQPQHF.

This clonotype was observed many times. The chain has TRBV20-1 and TRBJ2-7; 10 bases are a match to TRBD2. The trim removed 6 bases at V and 4 bases at J, leaving 6 bases unmatched. In germline, CDR1 is DFQATT, CDR2 SNEGSKA (reference sequence). The CDR3 runs to 13 residues. Here the CDR3 DNA reads TGCAGTGCATCCGGGACTAGCGCTTACGAGCAGTACTTC. It translates to CSASGTSAYEQYF.

With respect to this clonotype: This CDR3 fails to terminate in the conserved phenylalanine or tryptophan, so it likely reflects a read error. The V gene is TRBV7-8, the J gene TRBJ2-1; 13 bases match TRBD2. The CDR3 loop spans 19 amino acids. After removal of 0 bases from V and 8 bases from J, the junction contained 13 bases not matched to a gene. Germline V gives CDR1 SGHVS, CDR2 FQNEAQ. CDR3 loop: CASSLAYPGLAGPFDEQFY. The CDR3 bases are TGTGCCAGCAGCTTAGCATACCCGGGACTAGCGGGACCCTTCGATGAGCAGTTCTAC.

This clonotype was counted a few times. The chain links TRBV7-9 to TRBJ2-1; D is possibly TRBD2 (6 bases). Looked up from germline, CDR1 is SEHNR and CDR2 is FQNEAQ (reference sequence). The CDR3 is 11 residues long. Deletions cut 8 bases from V and 6 bases from J, with 8 bases between. For the CDR3, the DNA is TGTGCCAGCCGGGACTCCAATGAGCAGTTCTTC. It codes for CASRDSNEQFF. Based on the CDR3 plus reference TRBV7-9 and TRBJ2-1, the full variable domain is DTGVSQNPRHKITKRGQNVTFRCDPISEHNRLYWYRQTLGQGPEFLTYFQNEAQLEKSRLLSDRFSAERPKGSFSTLEIQRTEQGDSAMYLCASRDSNEQFFGPGTRLTVL.

The table lists this clonotype with many counts. The rearrangement links TRBV12-3 or TRBV12-4 to TRBJ1-3; no clear D gene. V was clipped by 8 bases and J by 4 bases, with 6 bases between them. The CDR3 totals 11 residues. This CDR3 is CASLGGNTIYF. The CDR3 region has the DNA TGTGCCAGCTTAGGGGGAAACACCATATATTTT.

This clonotype appeared a few times. CDR3 sequence: CASSLRSGGYNEQFF. The CDR3 DNA is TGTGCCAGCAGTCTCCGATCGGGAGGGTACAATGAGCAGTTCTTC. The chain has TRBV13 and TRBJ2-1; 8 bases are a match to TRBD2. The CDR3 consists of 15 residues. V lost 6 bases and J lost 4; bases outside the gene matches: 8. CDR1 and CDR2 from the germline V gene are PRHDT and FYEKMQ (reference sequence).

In this sample, this clonotype turned up many times. The rearrangement links TRBV11-2 to TRBJ2-5; TRBD1 might be the D (6 bases). Trimming pared 5 bases from V and 5 bases from J, leaving 9 bases between. This CDR3 has 12 residues. Germline V gene lookup returns CDR1 SGHAT and CDR2 FQNNGV. CDR3 sequence (DNA): TGTGCCAGCAGCCCAGGGGCGGAGACCCAGTACTTC. Translation: CASSPGAETQYF.

The chain joins TRBV20-1 to TRBJ2-3; D not certain. Germline V gene sequence: CDR1 DFQATT, CDR2 SNEGSKA (reference sequence). The CDR3 runs to 12 residues. Deletions cut 7 bases from V and 0 bases from J, with 8 bases between. The CDR3 bases are TGCAGTGTGCCAAAAAGCACAGATACGCAGTATTTT. Translated: CSVPKSTDTQYF.

In this sample, this clonotype turned up many times. V is TRBV5-1 and J is TRBJ2-7; 9 bases are shared with TRBD2. Germline V CDR1 and CDR2: SGHRS, YFSETQ. The CDR3 extends over 14 amino acids. V gave up 6 bases and J gave up 0 bases; unmatched junction bases: 4. The CDR3 spells CASTSSGTSYEQYF. For the CDR3, the DNA is TGCGCCAGCACCTCTAGCGGGACCTCCTACGAGCAGTACTTC.

This clonotype was counted at least ten times. The junction and the germline gene differ at one end; a read error may be behind it. The chain has TRBV12-3 or TRBV12-4 and TRBJ2-4, with D possibly being TRBD1 or TRBD2 (5 bases each). The CDR3 extends over 17 amino acids. For the CDR3, the DNA is TGTGCCAGCAGTCTAGCCGGGGCGGGCTCGGCCAAAAACATTCAGTACTTC. It translates to CASSLAGAGSAKNIQYF.

This clonotype was recorded a few times. J is TRBJ1-4 and V is TRBV4-1, with D maybe TRBD1 (5 bases). Looked up from germline, CDR1 is MGHRA and CDR2 is YSYEKL. The CDR3 runs to 20 residues. The V end was cut by 2 bases, the J end by 5 bases, with 27 bases between. CDR3 sequence: CASSQTAWGPQPRSNEKLFF. CDR3 bases: TGCGCCAGCAGCCAAACCGCTTGGGGACCCCAACCCCGATCGAATGAAAAACTGTTTTTT.

This clonotype showed up just a few times. The chain recombines TRBV5-1 with TRBJ1-2; D uncertain. This CDR3 is built from 13 residues. V was cut by 4 bases and J by 8 bases, with 15 bases left in between. Germline CDR1 and CDR2: SGHRS and YFSETQ. Here the CDR3 reads CASSPDPVRGYTF. The CDR3 DNA reads as TGCGCCAGCAGCCCCGACCCTGTTAGGGGCTACACCTTC.

V is TRBV6-2 or TRBV6-3 and J is TRBJ1-5; no firm D call. CDR3 length: 12 amino acids. Germline CDR1 and CDR2: MNHEY and SVGEGT. Trimming removed 2 bases at V and 8 bases at J, with 7 bases between. The CDR3 sequence is CASSYPSEPQHF. The CDR3 coding sequence is TGTGCCAGCAGTTACCCGTCGGAGCCCCAGCATTTT.